These T cell receptor beta chains were read from a single sample in a study of spatial heterogeneity in lung cancer. TCRdb re-analysed the 5' RACE reads in MiXCR, keeping a single row per CDR3 protein. The table has roughly 60,000 distinct CDR3 sequences, less than 10% seen once. Specimen: PBMCs, collected at surgery. The receptor source for this set is a female donor with early-stage non-small cell lung cancer. CDR3s include the opening cysteine and the closing phenylalanine or tryptophan. The D gene is left open where the match is weak. The listing skips clone size in some rows; elsewhere it reads once, few, many or a size class.

>TRBV12-3/TRBV12-4|TRBD2|few|TRBJ2-5
TGTGCCAGCAGTCCCCGACTAGCGGGGGGGCAGGGGACCCAGTACTTC
CASSPRLAGGQGTQYF
>TRBV7-3|TRBD2|many|TRBJ2-1
TGTGCCAGCAGCGTGACTAGCGGGGTCGACGAGCAGTTCTTC
CASSVTSGVDEQFF
>TRBV7-8|TRBD2|few|TRBJ2-2
TGTGCCAGCAGCCCACCAGGCGGGGGGCCGAACACCGGGGAGCTGTTTTTT
CASSPPGGGPNTGELFF
>TRBV5-1|-|-|TRBJ1-1
TGCGCCAGCAGCTTGTGGGACTTGAACACTGAAGCTTTCTTT
CASSLWDLNTEAFF
>TRBV24-1|TRBD2|-|TRBJ2-1
TGTGCCACCAGTGATTTTCTGACTAGCGGGGGTAGAAATGAGCAGTTCTTC
CATSDFLTSGGRNEQFF
>TRBV3-1|-|few|TRBJ1-5
TGTGCCAGCAGCCAAGACAAGGGGAATCAGCCCCAGCATTTT
CASSQDKGNQPQHF
>TRBV5-1|-|many|TRBJ2-3
TGCGCCAGCAGCTTGGGCAACACAGATACGCAGTATTTT
CASSLGNTDTQYF
>TRBV10-1|-|many|TRBJ2-3
TGCGCCAGCAAGGGCAGCTCCACAGATACGCAGTATTTT
CASKGSSTDTQYF
>TRBV20-1|-|-|TRBJ2-5
TGCAGTGCTGTGGACAGTTTGCGCGAGACCCAGTACTTC
CSAVDSLRETQYF
>TRBV25-1|-|-|TRBJ2-2
TGTGCCAGCAGTTCAACAGTTAACACCGGGGAGCTGTTTTTT
CASSSTVNTGELFF
>TRBV28|-|many|TRBJ2-3
TGTGCCAGCGGGGAAAGCACAGATACGCAGTATTTT
CASGESTDTQYF
>TRBV19|TRBD1|-|TRBJ2-3
TGTGCCAGTAGTCCCTGGACAGGGAGCACAGATACGCAGTATTTT
CASSPWTGSTDTQYF
>TRBV6-6|TRBD1|few|TRBJ1-4
TGTGCCAGCAGTCCCCAGGGGGCAACTAATGAAAAACTGTTTTTT
CASSPQGATNEKLFF
>TRBV24-1|TRBD1|-|TRBJ2-2
TGTGCCACCATCGGACAGGGTGACACCGGGGAGCTGTTTTTT
CATIGQGDTGELFF
>TRBV20-1|TRBD2|few|TRBJ2-3
TGCAGTGCTTCTTCCCCGGGGGGGCCCACAGATACGCAGTATTTT
CSASSPGGPTDTQYF
>TRBV6-5|-|few|TRBJ1-2
TGTGCCAGCACAGAAGGCTATGGCTACACCTTC
CASTEGYGYTF
>TRBV3-1|-|-|TRBJ2-3
TGTGCCAGCAGTAGTGCAGATACGCAGTATTTT
CASSSADTQYF
>TRBV12-3/TRBV12-4|TRBD2|-|TRBJ2-2
TGTGCCAGCAGTAGCGGGACTACGAACGGCGGGGAGCTGTTTTTT
CASSSGTTNGGELFF
>TRBV10-2|-|many|TRBJ2-3
TGCGCCAGCGTCCCCAAGAGGGGTGCTACGCAGTATTTT
CASVPKRGATQYF
>TRBV4-2|TRBD1|-|TRBJ2-2
TGTGCCAGCAGCCAAGGTGTCGGGACAGGGCCCGGCGGGGAGCTGTTTTTT
CASSQGVGTGPGGELFF
>TRBV5-1|TRBD2|many|TRBJ2-2
TGCGCCAGCAGCGCTTCCGGGACTACGAACACCGGGGAGCTGTTTTTT
CASSASGTTNTGELFF
>TRBV7-8|-|many|TRBJ1-1
TGTGCCAGCAGCTTAGTGCAGGGAAACACTGAAGCTTTCTTT
CASSLVQGNTEAFF
>TRBV9|TRBD1|few|TRBJ1-1
TGTGCCAGCAGCGGGGGGGACAGAATGAACACTGAAGCTTTCTTT
CASSGGDRMNTEAFF
>TRBV27|-|-|TRBJ2-7
TGTGCCAGCAGTCCCGGAGGGGGGAGAATCTTCTACGAGCAGTACTTC
CASSPGGGRIFYEQYF
>TRBV6-1|TRBD1|-|TRBJ1-5
TGTGCCAGCAGTGTCACAGGGGGGGGAGGCAATCAGCCCCAGCATTTT
CASSVTGGGGNQPQHF